The 26 T cell receptor beta chains listed next were all sequenced from one sample in a study of cytomegalovirus exposure and HLA in healthy donors. Some clones are missing from TCRdb's copy, which holds only in-frame ones; the method was immunoSEQ multiplex PCR. The table shows 150,000 to 200,000 clones, with more than 75% occurring only once. The source material was PBMCs. The receptors come from a man aged 18 to 30 in good health and CMV-seropositive.

The V gene is TRBV5-1, the J gene TRBJ2-7, with 9 nucleotides matching TRBD1. Germline V gene data show CDR1 as SGHRS and CDR2 as YFSETQ. V trimming: 1 base; J trimming: 6 bases; junction bases outside the gene matches: 5. The CDR3 length is 14 residues. The CDR3 reads CASSLLGQGSEQYF. CDR3 in DNA: TGCGCCAGCAGCTTGTTGGGACAGGGTTCCGAGCAGTACTTC.

The chain links TRBV25-1 to TRBJ2-2, with TRBD1 as a possible D gene (5 bases). V lost 6 bases to trimming and J lost 4 bases, with 9 bases between them. Germline CDR1 is MGHDK and CDR2 is SYGVNS. The CDR3 has 13 residues. The CDR3 reads CASRQVPTGELFF. CDR3 DNA: TGTGCCAGCAGACAGGTTCCCACCGGGGAGCTGTTTTTT. Looking up the rest from reference TRBV25-1 and TRBJ2-2 gives the full variable domain: EADIYQTPRYLVIGTGKKITLECSQTMGHDKMYWYQQDPGMELHLIHYSYGVNSTEKGDLSSESTVSRIRTEHFPLTLESARPSHTSQYLCASRQVPTGELFFGEGSRLTVL.

The genes are TRBV5-6 and TRBJ2-7; 9 bases agree with TRBD2. Trimming removed 4 bases from V and 4 bases from J; junction bases left unmatched: 12. The germline V gene encodes CDR1 SGHDT and CDR2 YYEEEE. The CDR3 totals 16 residues. CDR3 region: CASSQWGLAGPYEQYF. The CDR3 nucleotides are TGTGCCAGCAGCCAATGGGGGCTAGCGGGGCCGTACGAGCAGTACTTC.

This chain joins TRBV28 and TRBJ2-1; 8 bases match TRBD1. The CDR3 runs to 16 residues. The trim removed 8 bases at V and 5 bases at J, leaving 14 bases unmatched. In germline, CDR1 is MDHEN, CDR2 SYDVKM. CDR3 residues: CASVSAGQGANNEQFF. CDR3 DNA sequence: TGTGCCAGCGTCTCCGCCGGGCAGGGGGCCAACAATGAGCAGTTCTTC.

The chain employs TRBV28 and TRBJ2-2; a possible D gene is TRBD2 (5 bases). V lost 7 bases and J 0 bases, leaving 9 bases between the germline ends. Germline assignment: CDR1 MDHEN and CDR2 SYDVKM. CDR3 size: 14 residues. The CDR3 loop is CASNPGSNTGELFF. The CDR3 coding sequence is TGTGCCAGCAATCCGGGGTCGAACACCGGGGAGCTGTTTTTT.

The genes are TRBV6-1 and TRBJ1-5; 9 nucleotides agree with TRBD1. The CDR3 extends over 15 amino acids. J was trimmed by 4 bases and V by 6 bases; bases with no gene match: 7. CDR1 is MNHNS and CDR2 is SASEGT in the germline V gene. The DNA for the CDR3 is TGTGCCAGCAGCCCAGCCGGGACAGGGAATCAGCCCCAGCATTTT. Protein: CASSPAGTGNQPQHF.

The V and J genes are TRBV29-1 and TRBJ2-7, with 13 bases matching TRBD2. V was pared by 6 bases and J by 6 bases, with 8 bases of the junction left unmatched. The CDR3 spans 14 residues. CDR1 and CDR2 from the germline V gene are SQVTM and ANQGSEA. CDR3 nucleotide sequence: TGCAGCGTCCGCGGACTAGCGGGAGAGAGCGAGCAGTACTTC. This translates into CSVRGLAGESEQYF.

V and J are TRBV19 and TRBJ2-7, with 8 positions matching TRBD1. This CDR3 comprises 14 residues. Unmatched junction bases numbered 6, after V lost 5 bases and J lost 3 bases. Germline-derived CDR1 and CDR2 are LNHDA and SQIVND (reference sequence). CDR3 sequence reads: CASSDRDRLYEQYF. The CDR3 DNA reads TGTGCCAGTAGTGACCGGGACAGGCTCTACGAGCAGTACTTC.

About this clone: No conserved phenylalanine or tryptophan is present at the end of the CDR3, so a read error is the likely explanation. The limits of the CDR3 on the DNA are not certain, so only TCRdb's listed CDR3 is given. The chain couples TRBV6-5 to TRBJ2-7; the table gives TRBD1 as D, unverified against the DNA. The CDR3 length is 8 residues, termini included. Germline V gene data show CDR1 as MNHEY and CDR2 as SVGAGI. The CDR3 region is CASSFWQY.

CDR3 amino acids: CATSPGTDTQYF. CDR3 in DNA: TGTGCCACCAGCCCGGGCACAGATACGCAGTATTTT. The chain joins TRBV15 to TRBJ2-3; D ambiguous. The CDR3 totals 12 residues. CDR1 and CDR2 (germline): LNHNV, YYDKDF (reference sequence). V lost 5 bases and J 1 base, leaving 4 bases between the germline ends.

The CDR3, as DNA: TGTGCCAGCAGTGATAGCGGGAGGACCTCCTACGAGCAGTACTTC. Its translation is CASSDSGRTSYEQYF. This rearrangement joins TRBV2 to TRBJ2-7, with 10 bases identical to TRBD2. From germline, CDR1 is SNHLY and CDR2 FYNNEI. The CDR3 is 15 residues long. V trimming: 3 bases; J trimming: 0 bases; junction bases outside the gene matches: 2.

V usage is TRBV2 and J usage is TRBJ1-2; a weak D match, TRBD1 (5 bases). The germline CDR1 and CDR2 sequences are SNHLY and FYNNEI. This CDR3 contains 14 residues. Trimming shortened V by 3 bases and J by 7 bases, and 15 bases separated the two germline ends. The CDR3 DNA sequence: TGTGCCAGCAGTGAGGATCGCCAGGGCAGTGGCTACACCTTC. This gives the protein CASSEDRQGSGYTF.

The genes are TRBV14 and TRBJ2-2; D perhaps matches TRBD2 (5 bases). CDR1 and CDR2 from the germline V gene are SGHDN and FVKESK. This CDR3 spans 17 amino acids. V lost 1 base and J lost 1, with 13 bases in between. The CDR3 spells CASSQVPLAVNTGELFF. The DNA of the CDR3 is TGTGCCAGCAGCCAAGTTCCCCTAGCCGTGAACACCGGGGAGCTGTTTTTT.

This chain joins TRBV6-9 and TRBJ2-7; TRBD2 matches at 7 bases. The CDR3 spans 13 residues. Germline V lookup: CDR1 MNHGY, CDR2 SVAAGI. With V trimmed by 7 bases and J by 0 bases, 3 bases remained unmatched. The chain's CDR3 is CASTRDYSYEQYF. In DNA, the CDR3 is TGTGCCAGCACCAGGGACTACTCCTACGAGCAGTACTTC.

The rearrangement links TRBV6-1 to TRBJ2-7, with 12 positions matching TRBD1. The length of the CDR3 is 15 residues. CDR1 and CDR2 (germline): MNHNS, SASEGT. Trimming cost V 4 bases and J 4 bases; bases outside gene matches: 5. The CDR3 spells CASSVAGQGAYEQYF. The CDR3 DNA is TGTGCCAGCAGTGTGGCGGGACAGGGGGCATACGAGCAGTACTTC.

The CDR3 nucleotides read TGTGCCAGTAGTATGACCATTATCCTACGGGACAGGGAGAACACTGAAGCTTTCTTT. Amino acids: CASSMTIILRDRENTEAFF. This rearrangement joins TRBV19 to TRBJ1-1, with 9 bases that match TRBD1. There are 19 residues in the CDR3. The V and J ends lost 3 bases and 1 base, in that order; junction bases with no gene match: 15. Germline lookup yields CDR1 LNHDA and CDR2 SQIVND (reference sequence).

The chain employs TRBV11-2 and TRBJ1-4; D is uncertain. Germline assignment: CDR1 SGHAT and CDR2 FQNNGV. The CDR3 has 14 residues. Trimming pared 1 base from V and 3 bases from J, leaving 6 bases between. The DNA of the CDR3 is TGTGCCAGCAGCTTAGCAGTCGCTAATGAAAAACTGTTTTTT. Protein sequence: CASSLAVANEKLFF. The variable domain in full, with the rest retrieved from reference TRBV11-2 and TRBJ1-4, is EAGVAQSPRYKIIEKRQSVAFWCNPISGHATLYWYQQILGQGPKLLIQFQNNGVVDDSQLPKDRFSAERLKGVDSTLKIQPAKLEDSAVYLCASSLAVANEKLFFGSGTQLSVL.

V usage is TRBV7-2 and J usage is TRBJ2-1; 8 nucleotides align to TRBD1. This CDR3 contains 15 residues. Germline CDR1 reads SGHTA; CDR2 reads FQGNSA. Unmatched junction bases numbered 3, after V lost 5 bases and J lost 0 bases. CDR3 in DNA: TGTGCCAGCAGCCCAACAGGGGGCTCCTACAATGAGCAGTTCTTC. Protein sequence: CASSPTGGSYNEQFF.

A note on this clone: Other DNA variants within this sample encode the same CDR3. The genes are TRBV5-6 and TRBJ1-5; 7 bases match TRBD1. V was clipped by 3 bases and J by 6 bases; unmatched bases: 0. There are 12 residues in the CDR3. Germline lookup yields CDR1 SGHDT and CDR2 YYEEEE. The CDR3 nucleotides are TGTGCCAGCAGCTCAGGGGGTCAGCCCCAGCATTTT. This translates into CASSSGGQPQHF.

This clone showed up just once. V gene TRBV19 combines with J gene TRBJ2-1; 8 nucleotides line up with TRBD2. V dropped 1 base and J dropped 8; count of bases not matched to a gene: 7. CDR1 is LNHDA, CDR2 SQIVND, per germline (reference sequence). This CDR3 has 15 amino acids. The CDR3 spells CASSIGGSGMDEQFF. Here the CDR3 DNA reads TGTGCCAGTAGTATAGGCGGTAGCGGGATGGATGAGCAGTTCTTC.

The genes are TRBV9 and TRBJ2-1, with 9 bases aligning to TRBD2. Per germline, CDR1 SGDLS and CDR2 YYNGEE. V gave up 0 bases and J gave up 2 bases; unmatched junction bases: 12. The CDR3 runs to 19 residues. The CDR3 loop reads CASSVEGVAGVGAYNEQFF. The CDR3 bases are TGTGCCAGCAGCGTAGAAGGGGTAGCGGGAGTAGGGGCCTACAATGAGCAGTTCTTC.

The rearrangement uses TRBV6-5 and TRBJ2-7, with 9 bases aligning to TRBD1. The V and J ends lost 2 bases and 9 bases, in that order; junction bases with no gene match: 11. CDR1 and CDR2 from the germline V gene are MNHEY and SVGAGI. The CDR3 has 15 amino acids. CDR3 residues: CASSYVGTGWDVQYF. CDR3 nucleotides: TGTGCCAGCAGTTACGTAGGGACAGGGTGGGACGTGCAGTACTTC.

The genes are TRBV29-1 and TRBJ2-7; D is unresolved. The germline CDR1 and CDR2 sequences are SQVTM and ANQGSEA. V lost 0 bases and J lost 2, with 11 bases in between. The CDR3 loop spans 14 amino acids. CDR3 region: CSVEDQVSPYEQYF. CDR3 coding DNA: TGCAGCGTTGAAGATCAGGTTTCACCCTACGAGCAGTACTTC.

The rearrangement links TRBV6-1 to TRBJ2-5; weak D call: TRBD1 (6 bases). The germline V gene has CDR1 MNHNS and CDR2 SASEGT. V lost 1 base to trimming and J lost 2 bases, with 8 bases between them. CDR3 length: 14 amino acids. CDR3 sequence reads: CASSEGGTQETQYF. In DNA, the CDR3 is TGTGCCAGCAGTGAAGGGGGGACACAAGAGACCCAGTACTTC.

CDR3 loop: CASTRSHEQFF. Here the CDR3 DNA reads TGTGCCAGCACCAGATCACATGAGCAGTTCTTC. The V gene is TRBV2, the J gene TRBJ2-1; D uncertain. V dropped 7 bases and J dropped 8 bases, with 9 bases sitting between them. Germline-derived CDR1 and CDR2 are SNHLY and FYNNEI. The CDR3 contains 11 residues.

This sequence joins TRBV2 and TRBJ1-2, with a tentative D call TRBD1 (6 bases). From germline, CDR1 is SNHLY and CDR2 FYNNEI. V was trimmed by 8 bases and J by 4 bases, leaving 14 bases between them. The CDR3 loop spans 13 amino acids. The chain's CDR3 is CASEGEGGYGYTF. DNA of the CDR3: TGTGCCAGCGAGGGGGAGGGTGGCTATGGCTACACCTTC.